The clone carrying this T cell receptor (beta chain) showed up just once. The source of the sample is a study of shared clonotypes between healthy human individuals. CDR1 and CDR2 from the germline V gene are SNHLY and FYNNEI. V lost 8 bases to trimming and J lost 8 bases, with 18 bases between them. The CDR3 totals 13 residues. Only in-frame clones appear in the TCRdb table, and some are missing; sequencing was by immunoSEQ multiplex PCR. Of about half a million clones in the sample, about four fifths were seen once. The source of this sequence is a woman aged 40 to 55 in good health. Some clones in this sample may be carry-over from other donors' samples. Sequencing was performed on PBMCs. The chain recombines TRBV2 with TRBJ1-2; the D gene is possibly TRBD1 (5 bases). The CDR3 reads CASDTLREGGYTF. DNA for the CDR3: TGTGCCAGCGATACGCTCAGGGAGGGAGGCTACACCTTC. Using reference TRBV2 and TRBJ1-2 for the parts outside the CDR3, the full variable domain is EPEVTQTPSHQVTQMGQEVILRCVPISNHLYFYWYRQILGQKVEFLVSFYNNEISEKSEIFDDQFSVERPDGSNFTLKIRSTKLEDSAMYFCASDTLREGGYTFGSGTRLTVV.